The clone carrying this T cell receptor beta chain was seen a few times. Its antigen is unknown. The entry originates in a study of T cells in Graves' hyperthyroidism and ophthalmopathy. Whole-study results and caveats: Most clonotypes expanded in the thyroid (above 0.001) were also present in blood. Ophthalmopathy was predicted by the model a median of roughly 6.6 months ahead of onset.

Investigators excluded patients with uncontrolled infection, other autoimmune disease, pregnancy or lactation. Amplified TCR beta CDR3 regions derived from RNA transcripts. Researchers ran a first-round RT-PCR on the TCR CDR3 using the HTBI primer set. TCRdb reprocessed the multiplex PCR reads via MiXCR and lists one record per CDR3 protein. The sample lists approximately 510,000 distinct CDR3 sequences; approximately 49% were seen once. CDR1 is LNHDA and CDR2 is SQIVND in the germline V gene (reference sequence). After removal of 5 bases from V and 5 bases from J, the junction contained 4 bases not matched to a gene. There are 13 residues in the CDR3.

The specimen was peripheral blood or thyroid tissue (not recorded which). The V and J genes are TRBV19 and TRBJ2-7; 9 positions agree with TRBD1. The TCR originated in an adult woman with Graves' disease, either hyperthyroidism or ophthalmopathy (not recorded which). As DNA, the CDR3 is TGTGCCAGTAGTGGGACAGGGTCCCACGAGCAGTACTTC. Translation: CASSGTGSHEQYF. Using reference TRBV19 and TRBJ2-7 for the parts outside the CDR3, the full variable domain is DGGITQSPKYLFRKEGQNVTLSCEQNLNHDAMYWYRQDPGQGLRLIYYSQIVNDFQKGDIAEGYSVSREKKESFPLTVTSAQKNPTAFYLCASSGTGSHEQYFGPGTRLTVT.